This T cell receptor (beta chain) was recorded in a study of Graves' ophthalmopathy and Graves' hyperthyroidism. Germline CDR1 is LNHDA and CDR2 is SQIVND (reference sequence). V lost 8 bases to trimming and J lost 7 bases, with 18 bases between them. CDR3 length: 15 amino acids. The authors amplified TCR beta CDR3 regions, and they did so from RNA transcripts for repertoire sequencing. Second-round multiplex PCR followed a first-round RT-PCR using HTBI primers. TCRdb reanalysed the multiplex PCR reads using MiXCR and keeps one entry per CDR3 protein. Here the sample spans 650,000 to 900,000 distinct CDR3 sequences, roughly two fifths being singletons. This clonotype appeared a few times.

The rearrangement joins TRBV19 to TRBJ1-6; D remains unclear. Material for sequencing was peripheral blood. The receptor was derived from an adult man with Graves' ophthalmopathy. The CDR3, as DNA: TGTGCCAGTGGAGGGTTGGGATCGATCAATTCACCCCTCCACTTT. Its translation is CASGGLGSINSPLHF.